This T cell receptor (beta chain) was sequenced during a study of T-cell reconstitution after alpha-beta-depleted transplantation in children. The V gene's germline CDR1 is SQVTM and CDR2 ANQGSEA. Trimming removed 5 bases at V and 9 bases at J, with 13 bases between. The CDR3 loop spans 11 amino acids. This clonotype has more than one count but fewer than ten. The TCRbeta library incorporated unique molecular identifiers. TCRdb re-called the PCR reads with MiXCR, one entry per CDR3 protein. The repertoire holds 600,000 to 700,000 distinct CDR3 sequences, roughly 15% seen once, with 0.85% to 1.3% in the top ten.

The sequences come from PBMCs from the stem cell graft donor, collected from the stem cell graft. This sequence was found in a human donor who donated a stem cell graft to a child with acute myeloid leukemia. V and J are TRBV29-1 and TRBJ1-2; possibly TRBD1 for D (5 bases). CDR3 in DNA: TGCAGCGTTCAGGGTCCGGACCGCTACACCTTC. Its protein is CSVQGPDRYTF.